The text below deals with one T cell receptor beta chain. Its antigen is not known. The data were obtained in a study of cytomegalovirus exposure and HLA in healthy donors. Study at large: The approximately 690 first-cohort repertoires and the 95 to 150 validation repertoires shared the same platform, a later analysis reported. Findings and limits, study-wide: The authors listed 164 TCR beta chains as cytomegalovirus-associated. Specificity for CMV antigens was confirmed in vitro for three of the CMV-associated chains.

A 120-subject validation cohort, separate from the 666-subject first cohort, supplied the donors. Germline V gene sequence: CDR1 SGHRS, CDR2 YFSETQ. The CDR3 is made up of 15 amino acids. With 4 bases clipped from V and 6 bases from J, the junction kept 6 bases outside the gene matches. TCRdb's copy holds only in-frame clones and misses some; the assay was immunoSEQ multiplex PCR. This table holds about 260,000 clones, 90% found once. The sample taken for sequencing was PBMCs. This receptor was identified in a woman in her 30s in good health and CMV-seronegative. The chain joins TRBV5-1 to TRBJ2-7; 14 bases are a match to TRBD2. The CDR3 sequence: CASSGTSGRIGEQYF. CDR3 nucleotides: TGCGCCAGCAGCGGGACTAGCGGGAGAATAGGCGAGCAGTACTTC.